This T cell receptor (beta chain) was sequenced during a study of T cells in localized non-small cell lung cancer. Study observations and caveats: Turning up in adjacent lung were a median about 61 of the top 100 tumor clones. Longer overall survival was associated with a higher density of T cells in the blood. Uninvolved adjacent lung, not tumor, had the highest T cell clonality.

Regarding this clone: Its antigen is undetermined.

This table comes from immunoSEQ multiplex PCR, and its TCRdb copy is limited to in-frame clones, with some not included. The sample consists of approximately 41,000 clones, 91% of them appearing once. CDR1 and CDR2 from the germline V gene are MNHEY and SMNVEV (reference sequence). The length of the CDR3 is 15 residues. The V end was cut by 0 bases, the J end by 2 bases, with 11 bases between. Material: PBMCs, obtained before any cancer treatment. This chain uses TRBV27 with TRBJ2-7; D tentatively reads TRBD1 or TRBD2 (5 bases each). The TCR originated in a woman aged 35 to 69 with stage II lung adenocarcinoma. CDR3 nucleotide sequence: TGTGCCAGCAGTTTATCTGGCAGGGAGACCTACGAGCAGTACTTC. Translation: CASSLSGRETYEQYF.